This T cell receptor (beta chain) originates from a study of T-cell reconstitution after alpha-beta-depleted transplantation in children. Only one count was recorded for this clonotype. One base away lies a much larger clone, so this may be a sequencing read error. Preparation of the TCRbeta library was carried out with unique molecular identifiers. One entry per CDR3 protein results from TCRdb running MiXCR on the PCR reads. The table lists about 200,000 distinct CDR3 sequences, approximately 14% of them singletons, with roughly 13% in the top ten. Germline loops: CDR1 SGHRS, CDR2 YFSETQ. The CDR3 consists of 13 residues.

The gene calls are TRBV5-1 and TRBJ1-4; no firm D call. Sequenced material: PBMCs from the stem cell graft donor, taken from the stem cell graft. The sequence was collected from a human donor who donated a stem cell graft to a child with acute lymphoblastic leukemia. CDR3 nucleotides: TGCGCCACCAGCTTGACGGGGAATGAAAAACTGTTTTTT. The encoded protein is CATSLTGNEKLFF.